The 31 T cell receptor beta chains listed next were all sequenced from one sample in a study of blood T cell repertoires in COVID-19. This table comes from immunoSEQ multiplex PCR, and its TCRdb copy is limited to in-frame clones, with some not included. This sample has approximately 140,000 clones, with about 86% found just once. Sequenced material: peripheral blood. All receptors derive from a man between 70 and 80 years old with acute or convalescent COVID-19.

The chain links TRBV18 to TRBJ2-1, with TRBD1 matching over 9 bases. The length of the CDR3 is 16 residues. Germline V lookup: CDR1 KGHSH, CDR2 LQKENI. V lost 3 bases, J lost 2 bases, and 5 bases stayed unmatched. The CDR3: CASSPPRTGAYNEQFF. In nucleotides, the CDR3 is TGTGCCAGCTCACCCCCACGGACAGGGGCCTACAATGAGCAGTTCTTC.

The chain uses TRBV4-3 and TRBJ1-2, with TRBD1 identical over 8 bases. Trimming took 4 bases from V and 6 from J; bases not matched to a gene: 10. From germline, CDR1 is LGHNA and CDR2 YSLEER. The CDR3 consists of 15 residues. The CDR3 DNA sequence: TGCGCCAGCAGCCCGGGGACAGGACATAAGGATGGCTACACCTTC. It translates to CASSPGTGHKDGYTF.

The rearrangement uses TRBV20-1 and TRBJ1-4; TRBD1 might be the D (5 bases). Trimming pared 0 bases from V and 13 bases from J, leaving 9 bases between. The V gene's germline CDR1 is DFQATT and CDR2 SNEGSKA (reference sequence). The CDR3 length is 11 residues. For the CDR3, the DNA is TGCAGTGCTAGAGATTGGAGGGGACTGTTTTTT. Encoded protein: CSARDWRGLFF.

The chain has TRBV5-1 and TRBJ2-3, with D unresolved. Deletions cut 0 bases from V and 10 bases from J, with 12 bases between. Germline lookup yields CDR1 SGHRS and CDR2 YFSETQ. The CDR3 length is 13 residues. The CDR3 DNA reads TGCGCCAGCAGCTTGGACGAGCAGAGCGCGCAGTATTTT. It is translated as CASSLDEQSAQYF.

V and J are TRBV6-6 and TRBJ2-1; 14 bases fit TRBD2. Per the germline V gene, CDR1 is MNHNY and CDR2 is SVGAGI (reference sequence). This CDR3 spans 16 amino acids. V shed 6 bases and J 10 bases; nucleotides not matched to a gene: 11. CDR3 bases: TGTGCCAGCAGGCCCCTGGGACTAGCGGGAGTACGCGAGCAGTTCTTC. Its protein product is CASRPLGLAGVREQFF.

The chain couples TRBV2 to TRBJ2-1; 11 bases fit TRBD2. With V trimmed by 7 bases and J by 1 base, 6 bases remained unmatched. The length of the CDR3 is 16 residues. Per the germline V gene, CDR1 is SNHLY and CDR2 is FYNNEI. In DNA, the CDR3 is TGTGCCAGCACTAGCGGGAGGAGGGCGTCCTACAATGAGCAGTTCTTC. Its translation is CASTSGRRASYNEQFF. Supplemented by reference TRBV2 and TRBJ2-1, the full variable domain reads EPEVTQTPSHQVTQMGQEVILRCVPISNHLYFYWYRQILGQKVEFLVSFYNNEISEKSEIFDDQFSVERPDGSNFTLKIRSTKLEDSAMYFCASTSGRRASYNEQFFGPGTRLTVL.

This chain connects TRBV5-5 to TRBJ2-6; the D is unclear. Trimming cost V 1 base and J 4 bases, with 6 bases left between them. The germline V gene has CDR1 SGHKS and CDR2 YYEKEE (reference sequence). This CDR3 comprises 14 residues. CDR3 loop: CASSLPEGANVLTF. The CDR3 bases are TGTGCCAGCAGCTTGCCGGAGGGGGCCAACGTCCTGACTTTC.

V gene TRBV6-1 combines with J gene TRBJ1-2; no reliable D call. Between the trimmed V and J ends, which lost 3 bases and 13 bases, there was a span of 12 bases. Germline V gene sequence: CDR1 MNHNS, CDR2 SASEGT. The CDR3 covers 11 residues. The CDR3 loop reads CASSETSPSTF. The CDR3 DNA is TGTGCCAGCAGTGAGACGTCGCCTAGCACCTTC.

The J gene is TRBJ2-5, the V gene TRBV19; the match to TRBD1 covers 7 bases. Germline trimming cut 4 bases from V and 1 base from J; bases unmatched to any gene: 3. Germline-derived CDR1 and CDR2 are LNHDA and SQIVND (reference sequence). The CDR3 runs 14 residues. The CDR3 DNA is TGTGCCAGTAGTACCGGGACAGTCCAAGAGACCCAGTACTTC. Translating gives CASSTGTVQETQYF.

The sample holds a few counts of this clone. The chain links TRBV11-2 to TRBJ2-7; 7 nucleotides agree with TRBD2. The trim removed 1 base at V and 4 bases at J, leaving 10 bases unmatched. Germline V gene lookup returns CDR1 SGHAT and CDR2 FQNNGV. This CDR3 contains 16 residues. The chain's CDR3 is CASSLAVLREHYEQYF. CDR3 nucleotides: TGTGCCAGCAGCTTAGCCGTCTTGCGGGAGCATTACGAGCAGTACTTC.

This chain links TRBV7-3 with TRBJ2-3; 10 bases align to TRBD2. The junction had 11 bases not matched to a gene; V was cut back by 4 bases and J by 4 bases. CDR1 and CDR2 from the germline V gene are SGHTA and FQGTGA. The CDR3 has 17 residues. The CDR3 region has the DNA TGTGCCAGCAGCTCCCAAGAATTAGCGGGAGGTGCAGATACGCAGTATTTT. This translates into CASSSQELAGGADTQYF.

The chain couples TRBV28 to TRBJ1-6; D perhaps matches TRBD1 (6 bases). Deletions cut 9 bases from V and 9 bases from J, with 21 bases between. The CDR3 is made up of 15 amino acids. The germline gives CDR1 MDHEN, CDR2 SYDVKM. As DNA, the CDR3 is TGTGCCAGTGAAAGACCGGGACACATCGGTTCACCCCTCCACTTT. Encoded protein: CASERPGHIGSPLHF.

The chain recombines TRBV6-5 with TRBJ2-7, with D perhaps matching TRBD2 (5 bases). V was pared by 8 bases and J by 0 bases, with 8 bases between. The CDR3 runs to 12 residues. Germline V gene data show CDR1 as MNHEY and CDR2 as SVGAGI. The CDR3 sequence: CASGRGSYEQYF. CDR3 nucleotide sequence: TGTGCCAGCGGACGGGGCTCCTACGAGCAGTACTTC.

The chain couples TRBV9 to TRBJ2-2; the match to TRBD2 covers 7 bases. Germline CDR1 is SGDLS and CDR2 is YYNGEE. With V trimmed by 5 bases and J by 0 bases, 1 base remained unmatched. There are 14 residues in the CDR3. In DNA, the CDR3 is TGTGCCAGCAGAAGCGGGACGAACACCGGGGAGCTGTTTTTT. As protein: CASRSGTNTGELFF.

V and J are TRBV6-5 and TRBJ2-3; TRBD2 matches 15 bases. The germline V gene has CDR1 MNHEY and CDR2 SVGAGI. Trimming removed 11 bases from V and 4 bases from J; junction bases left unmatched: 4. This CDR3 comprises 14 residues. The CDR3 DNA follows: TGTGCCGTCTGGACTAGCGGGAGGGCAGATACGCAGTATTTT. Amino acids: CAVWTSGRADTQYF.

This chain links TRBV7-3 with TRBJ2-7; D call uncertain. Trimming took 2 bases from V and 8 from J, leaving 13 bases between them. Germline V gene lookup returns CDR1 SGHTA and CDR2 FQGTGA. This CDR3 has 13 residues. DNA for the CDR3: TGTGCCAGCAGCTTAGGGTGGGCCAACCAGCAGTACTTC. Translated, it gives CASSLGWANQQYF. Complete variable domain (other parts from reference TRBV7-3 and TRBJ2-7): GAGVSQTPSNKVTEKGKYVELRCDPISGHTALYWYRQSLGQGPEFLIYFQGTGAADDSGLPNDRFFAVRPEGSVSTLKIQRTERGDSAVYLCASSLGWANQQYFGPGTRLTVT.

The J gene is TRBJ1-4, the V gene TRBV28, with a possible D match to TRBD1 (5 bases). This CDR3 has 15 amino acids. Looked up from germline, CDR1 is MDHEN and CDR2 is SYDVKM. V was pared by 5 bases and J by 7 bases, with 17 bases between. DNA of the CDR3: TGTGCCAGCAGTGCCATCAGGAACGGGGGTGAAAAACTGTTTTTT. Protein: CASSAIRNGGEKLFF.

The J gene is TRBJ2-1, the V gene TRBV29-1; 10 nucleotides match TRBD2. The CDR3 has 13 amino acids. V shed 5 bases, J shed 6 bases, and the junction held 4 bases outside the gene matches. CDR1 SQVTM and CDR2 ANQGSEA come from the germline V gene. The CDR3 nucleotides read TGCAGCGTTCGGACTAGCGGAGGCAATGAGCAGTTCTTC. As protein: CSVRTSGGNEQFF.

This chain joins TRBV10-3 and TRBJ2-2; 8 bases are shared with TRBD1. The CDR3 loop spans 16 amino acids. Germline CDR1 reads ENHRY; CDR2 reads SYGVKD. Losses at the gene ends were 0 bases for V and 6 bases for J; bases not matched to a gene: 6. The CDR3 sequence is CAISESEAGGPGELFF. The CDR3, as DNA: TGTGCCATCAGTGAGTCGGAGGCAGGGGGCCCCGGGGAGCTGTTTTTT.

This chain uses TRBV2 with TRBJ2-3; possibly TRBD1 for D (6 bases). Trimming left V 1 base short and J 3 bases short, with 14 bases between. This CDR3 region has 16 residues. Germline CDR1 reads SNHLY; CDR2 reads FYNNEI. In DNA, the CDR3 is TGTGCCAGCAGTGAAGAGCTCTGGGGGCAGACAGATACGCAGTATTTT. Its translation is CASSEELWGQTDTQYF.

The rearrangement uses TRBV15 and TRBJ2-1; TRBD2 aligns across 10 bases. The junction had 2 bases not matched to a gene; V was cut back by 4 bases and J by 5 bases. The length of the CDR3 is 14 residues. CDR1 LNHNV and CDR2 YYDKDF come from the germline V gene (reference sequence). CDR3 bases: TGTGCCACCAGCAAGGGGACTAGCGACAATGAGCAGTTCTTC. Amino acid sequence: CATSKGTSDNEQFF.

V is TRBV28 and J is TRBJ2-2, with a weak D call TRBD2 (5 bases). Germline CDR1 reads MDHEN; CDR2 reads SYDVKM. The V end was cut by 2 bases, the J end by 0 bases, with 13 bases between. This CDR3 region has 17 residues. CDR3 protein: CASSLPPRGTNTGELFF. CDR3 DNA: TGTGCCAGCAGTTTACCCCCCCGAGGGACGAACACCGGGGAGCTGTTTTTT.

The gene calls are TRBV20-1 and TRBJ2-3; D may be TRBD2 (6 bases). The CDR3 is 13 residues long. Per the germline V gene, CDR1 is DFQATT and CDR2 is SNEGSKA (reference sequence). Trimming took 3 bases from V and 1 from J, leaving 8 bases between them. In DNA form, the CDR3 reads TGCAGTGCTAGTTCTAGCGGCACAGATACGCAGTATTTT. It specifies CSASSSGTDTQYF.

The rearrangement uses TRBV27 and TRBJ2-1; TRBD2 matches at 10 bases. This CDR3 has 15 residues. Germline CDR1 reads MNHEY; CDR2 reads SMNVEV (reference sequence). V shed 6 bases, J shed 4 bases, and the junction held 6 bases outside the gene matches. Written as DNA, the CDR3 is TGTGCCAGCAGAGGAGAACTAGCGGGATACAATGAGCAGTTCTTC. It encodes CASRGELAGYNEQFF.

The gene calls are TRBV19 and TRBJ2-2; 12 bases agree with TRBD2. Germline V gives CDR1 LNHDA, CDR2 SQIVND (reference sequence). V dropped 8 bases and J dropped 4; count of bases not matched to a gene: 5. This CDR3 has 15 amino acids. The CDR3 DNA is TGTGCCAGTCCAACTAGCGGGAGGATCACCGGGGAGCTGTTTTTT. The encoded protein is CASPTSGRITGELFF.

The rearrangement links TRBV24-1 to TRBJ2-7, with D maybe TRBD1 (5 bases). CDR3 length equals 14 residues. Germline V gene data show CDR1 as KGHDR and CDR2 as SFDVKD. Trimming stripped 5 bases from V and 3 bases from J, with 13 bases between. CDR3 nucleotides: TGTGCCACCAGTGCGTCCAGGGATTTCTACGAGCAGTACTTC. Translating gives CATSASRDFYEQYF.

This sequence joins TRBV9 and TRBJ2-1; 10 nucleotides match TRBD1. Germline CDR1 reads SGDLS; CDR2 reads YYNGEE. Germline trimming cut 1 base from V and 5 bases from J; bases unmatched to any gene: 3. CDR3 size: 15 residues. The CDR3 sequence: CASSVLGTGDNEQFF. The CDR3 nucleotides are TGTGCCAGCAGCGTACTCGGGACAGGGGACAATGAGCAGTTCTTC.

In this sample, this clone turned up a few times. The sample holds other DNA sequences that translate to the same CDR3. The rearrangement links TRBV5-4 to TRBJ2-5; D gene ambiguous. V was pared by 0 bases and J by 1 base, with 7 bases between. Germline V gene lookup returns CDR1 SGHNT and CDR2 YYREEE (reference sequence). The CDR3 has 14 residues. The DNA for the CDR3 is TGTGCCAGCAGCTTGGGACTGGCCCAAGAGACCCAGTACTTC. Translated: CASSLGLAQETQYF.

J is TRBJ2-2 and V is TRBV27, with 12 bases aligning to TRBD1. V lost 8 bases to trimming and J lost 5 bases; unmatched junction nucleotides: 9. The germline gives CDR1 MNHEY, CDR2 SMNVEV (reference sequence). The CDR3 sequence is 16 residues long. The CDR3, as DNA: TGTGCCAGCCAGGGACAGGGGGCGGAGAAGACCGGGGAGCTGTTTTTT. Protein product: CASQGQGAEKTGELFF.

This sequence joins TRBV7-8 and TRBJ1-1; D gene uncertain. The V end was cut by 7 bases, the J end by 4 bases, with 7 bases between. The CDR3 contains 11 residues. In germline, CDR1 is SGHVS, CDR2 FQNEAQ. The CDR3 is CASTAGTEAFF. DNA for the CDR3: TGTGCCAGCACCGCGGGCACTGAAGCTTTCTTT.

The count of this clone is one. The genes are TRBV10-3 and TRBJ2-3; weak D call: TRBD1 (6 bases). V was cut by 1 base and J by 1 base, with 12 bases left in between. CDR1 ENHRY and CDR2 SYGVKD come from the germline V gene. There are 16 residues in the CDR3. The CDR3 here is CAISEWGPGGTDTQYF. The CDR3 DNA sequence: TGTGCCATCAGTGAGTGGGGGCCAGGGGGCACAGATACGCAGTATTTT.